This is a list of T cell receptor beta chains from one sample in a study of blood T cell repertoires in COVID-19. TCRdb's copy holds only in-frame clones and misses some; the assay was immunoSEQ multiplex PCR. The sample consists of some 45,000 clones, approximately 86% of them appearing once. Source material: peripheral blood. The receptors originated from a man between 65 and 85 years old with acute or convalescent COVID-19. CDR3s include the opening cysteine and the closing phenylalanine or tryptophan. D genes are given only for firm matches. Some rows have no size entry. The others give once, few or many, or a class for an expanded clone.

CDR3nt	CDR3aa	len	d_gene	abundance	v_gene	j_gene
TGTGCCAGCAGCCCCCCGGGAGGAAGTGAGCAGTTCTTC	CASSPPGGSEQFF	13	TRBD2	.	TRBV7-9	TRBJ2-1
TGTGCCAGCAGCCTCAGAGGTGAAACAGATACGCAGTATTTT	CASSLRGETDTQYF	14	.	.	TRBV9	TRBJ2-3
TGTGCCTGGAGTGTCACAGGACAGGGGTCCTACGAGCAGTACTTC	CAWSVTGQGSYEQYF	15	TRBD1	.	TRBV30	TRBJ2-7
TGCGCCAGCAGCTTCGGACTAGCGGCTTCCTACGAGCAGTACTTC	CASSFGLAASYEQYF	15	TRBD2	.	TRBV5-1	TRBJ2-7
TGTGCCAGCAGCGTAGAAGACGGCGGGGGTAGTGAGACCCAGTACTTC	CASSVEDGGGSETQYF	16	TRBD2	.	TRBV9	TRBJ2-5
TGCGCCAGCAGCCTGGGACAAGTTGGAAACACCATATATTTT	CASSLGQVGNTIYF	14	.	.	TRBV5-1	TRBJ1-3
TGTGCCAGCAGCCAAAGGGGCAGGGTCTACAATGAGCAGTTCTTC	CASSQRGRVYNEQFF	15	.	once	TRBV3-1/TRBV3-2	TRBJ2-1
TGTGCCAGCAGAGTGGGGACAGACGGCGAGCAGTACTTC	CASRVGTDGEQYF	13	TRBD1	.	TRBV12-3/TRBV12-4	TRBJ2-7
TGTGCCAGCACCAAAGCGGCAGGGGGCAGTCAGCCCCAGCATTTT	CASTKAAGGSQPQHF	15	TRBD1	.	TRBV7-2	TRBJ1-5
TGCAGCGCTCTCCACTCCGGGACAGGCATGGAAAATGAGCAGTTCTTC	CSALHSGTGMENEQFF	16	TRBD1	.	TRBV29-1	TRBJ2-1
TGTGCCAGCAGCCACCGGGACTCCCCCTCCTACGAGCAGTACTTC	CASSHRDSPSYEQYF	15	.	.	TRBV3-1/TRBV3-2	TRBJ2-7
TGTGCCAGCAGCTTATCGTACAATGAGCAGTTCTTC	CASSLSYNEQFF	12	.	.	TRBV11-3	TRBJ2-1
TGTGCCAGCGGCCGGCCAGGGGGTTTCTCACCCCTCCACTTT	CASGRPGGFSPLHF	14	TRBD1	.	TRBV28	TRBJ1-6
TGTGCCAGCAGCGGGGACAGGGTTCAGCCCCAGCATTTT	CASSGDRVQPQHF	13	TRBD1	.	TRBV7-2	TRBJ1-5
TGCGCCAGCAGCCGGGGACTAGCGGGTGGGGCAGATACGCAGTATTTT	CASSRGLAGGADTQYF	16	TRBD2	.	TRBV4-3	TRBJ2-3
TGTGCCAGCAGTGTAGGGGGCAGGGAATATTCACCCCTCCACTTT	CASSVGGREYSPLHF	15	TRBD1	.	TRBV2	TRBJ1-6
TGTGCCAGCTCACCACTCCTGGCAGCGGGAGGGATCACAGATACGCAGTATTTT	CASSPLLAAGGITDTQYF	18	TRBD2	once	TRBV18	TRBJ2-3
TGTGCCAGTAGATCGAGAGAGGGTTCGGGGAACACTGAAGCTTTCTTT	CASRSREGSGNTEAFF	16	.	.	TRBV19	TRBJ1-1
TGTGCCAGCAGCTCGGGACAGGGGAAGACTGAAGCTTTCTTT	CASSSGQGKTEAFF	14	TRBD1	.	TRBV7-9	TRBJ1-1
TGTGCCAGCAGTTTCCAGGGGGACAATCAGCCCCAGCATTTT	CASSFQGDNQPQHF	14	TRBD1	.	TRBV6-6	TRBJ1-5
TGTGCCAGCAGTGTACTAGCGGGAGGTTACGAGCAGTACTTC	CASSVLAGGYEQYF	14	.	.	TRBV21-1	TRBJ2-7
TGTGCCAGCAACCGGGACTATACCTACGAGCAGTACTTC	CASNRDYTYEQYF	13	TRBD2	.	TRBV12-3/TRBV12-4	TRBJ2-7
TGTGCCAGTAGTATCGGAGGGCCTCTCTACAATGAGCAGTTCTTC	CASSIGGPLYNEQFF	15	.	.	TRBV19	TRBJ2-1
TGTGCCAGTAGCACAGGACAGGAGATCTCCTACGAGCAGTACTTC	CASSTGQEISYEQYF	15	TRBD1	.	TRBV19	TRBJ2-7
TGCGCCAGCAGCTCTGACTACTACAATGAGCAGTTCTTC	CASSSDYYNEQFF	13	.	.	TRBV5-1	TRBJ2-1
TGTGCCAGCTCACCGGGACTAACAAATGAGCAGTTCTTC	CASSPGLTNEQFF	13	TRBD2	.	TRBV18	TRBJ2-1
TGTGCCAGCAGCGCAGGACCTCCGGGGGGACCCACTGAAGCTTTCTTT	CASSAGPPGGPTEAFF	16	.	.	TRBV9	TRBJ1-1
TGTGCCAGCAGCCTACGGAGCGGGGCGAACACCGGGGAGCTGTTTTTT	CASSLRSGANTGELFF	16	TRBD2	.	TRBV7-3	TRBJ2-2
TGTGCCATCAGTGAGGGCCCGGGAGGGAACACTGAAGCTTTCTTT	CAISEGPGGNTEAFF	15	.	.	TRBV10-3	TRBJ1-1
TGTGCCACCAGCTCCTTCCGGGACAGAGCGCAAGAGACCCAGTACTTC	CATSSFRDRAQETQYF	16	TRBD1	.	TRBV24-1	TRBJ2-5
TGTGCCAGTAGTACTCCCCCGGGACAGGTAATCTACGAGCAGTACTTC	CASSTPPGQVIYEQYF	16	TRBD1	.	TRBV19	TRBJ2-7
TGTGCCAGCAGCTACTCCGGGACAGGGACCCCCGAGCAGTACTTC	CASSYSGTGTPEQYF	15	TRBD1	.	TRBV7-2	TRBJ2-7
TGCGCCAGCAGCCAAGGTCAACTAGCGACGGATACGCAGTATTTT	CASSQGQLATDTQYF	15	TRBD2	.	TRBV4-1	TRBJ2-3
TGTGCCAGCGTTGACAGGGCATCCCAGGGCTACACCTTC	CASVDRASQGYTF	13	TRBD1	.	TRBV19	TRBJ1-2
TGTGCCAGCAGCCAGGCGGGGACAGGTGAAGCTTTCTTT	CASSQAGTGEAFF	13	TRBD1	.	TRBV3-1/TRBV3-2	TRBJ1-1
TGTGCCAGTAGTCCAACGAGGGACACCCCTGAAGCTTTCTTT	CASSPTRDTPEAFF	14	.	.	TRBV19	TRBJ1-1
TGTGCCAGCAGCCCCGCTGAGGGACAGGGGGTAAATGAGCAGTTCTTC	CASSPAEGQGVNEQFF	16	TRBD1	.	TRBV7-2	TRBJ2-1
TGTGCCAGCAGTGAAGGTACAGGGTTTGAGGAGACCCAGTACTTC	CASSEGTGFEETQYF	15	.	.	TRBV2	TRBJ2-5
TGTGCCAGCAGCCCGGTAGCGGGAGAGACCCAGTACTTC	CASSPVAGETQYF	13	TRBD2	.	TRBV3-1/TRBV3-2	TRBJ2-5
TGTGCCAGCAGCGTCGCAGGTCGGAATTCACCCCTCCACTTT	CASSVAGRNSPLHF	14	.	few	TRBV9	TRBJ1-6
TGTGCCAGCAGCTTCTCCCCAGGGAGGGAGAATGGCTACACCTTC	CASSFSPGRENGYTF	15	.	.	TRBV5-5	TRBJ1-2
TGCGCCAGCAGCTTAGGGGTGGAGACCCAGTACTTC	CASSLGVETQYF	12	.	.	TRBV5-1	TRBJ2-5
TGTGCCAGCAGCCCCGGGGGGGTTCGCTACGAGCAGTACTTC	CASSPGGVRYEQYF	14	TRBD2	.	TRBV7-2	TRBJ2-7
TGCGCCAGCAGTGACTACCAGCCCCAGCATTTT	CASSDYQPQHF	11	.	.	TRBV10-1	TRBJ1-5
TGTGCTGGGCGGGGAGGGAATGGCTACACCTTC	CAGRGGNGYTF	11	.	.	TRBV30	TRBJ1-2
TGTGCCAGCAGTGTTACAACTAATGAAAAACTGTTTTTT	CASSVTTNEKLFF	13	.	.	TRBV9	TRBJ1-4
TGTGCCAGCAGTCCTCTTCGGTTCTCTGGGGCCAACGTCCTGACTTTC	CASSPLRFSGANVLTF	16	.	.	TRBV5-4	TRBJ2-6
TGTGCCAGCAGTACCTCCGGGACAGGGTTAGGGCCCCAGCATTTT	CASSTSGTGLGPQHF	15	TRBD1	once	TRBV27	TRBJ1-5
TGTGCCAGCAGCTTGGTCGACGGGAGGACTGAAGCTTTCTTT	CASSLVDGRTEAFF	14	.	few	TRBV5-8	TRBJ1-1
TGTGCCAGCCGCCCGATTGGCCCCAGAAGCAATCAGCCCCAGCATTTT	CASRPIGPRSNQPQHF	16	.	once	TRBV6-2/TRBV6-3	TRBJ1-5
TGTGCCAGCAGTGAAAGTCCGAGGGCGAGAGCTTTCTTT	CASSESPRARAFF	13	.	.	TRBV6-1	TRBJ1-1
TGTGCCAGCAGTGATTTGGGACAGACCTACGAGCAGTACTTC	CASSDLGQTYEQYF	14	TRBD1	few	TRBV6-1	TRBJ2-7